The clone carrying this T cell receptor (beta chain) was recorded many times. What it recognizes is unknown. These data come from a study of T-cell memory formation after mild COVID-19. The overall study: Most TCR clusters belonged to a single donor.

Trimming at V came to 7 bases and at J to 12 bases, leaving 9 bases not matched to a gene. CDR1 is MNHNS, CDR2 SASEGT, per germline. There are 12 residues in the CDR3. Overall study findings and caveats: CD4+ bias marked clones expanding day 15 to 37, unlike balanced contracting clones. Chiefly within CM and EM were the contracting CD4+ clones; CD8+ ones were within EMRA. Pre-infection memory held some responding clones, suggesting pre-existing cross-reactive T cells responded.

A single record per CDR3 protein comes from TCRdb applying MiXCR to the 5' RACE reads. In the table there are about 260,000 distinct CDR3 sequences, around 8% of which are singletons. The TCR sequence derives from a man aged 18 to 35 who had mild COVID-19 (a few samples of this study predate the infection). Cell type and time point are not known. The rearrangement uses TRBV6-1 and TRBJ1-1, with TRBD1 matching over 9 bases. Source material: PBMCs or a T cell subset sorted from them (not recorded which). CDR3 nucleotides: TGTGCCAGCAACCGGGACAGGGAACTTCCTTTCTTT. It translates to CASNRDRELPFF.